The rows below give T cell receptor beta chains drawn from one sample of a study of CD8 T cells in ankylosing spondylitis. TCRdb recomputed calls from the 5' RACE reads with MiXCR, one row per CDR3 protein. The sample comprises nearly 250,000 distinct CDR3 sequences, roughly a third of which are singletons, and 3.5% to 4.5% rests with the top ten. Sample: blood, either unsorted or a sorted T cell fraction (not recorded which). The receptors originated from a male donor with ankylosing spondylitis or in good health (not recorded which). Each CDR3 is given with its conserved first and last residue. A D gene is named only where the DNA matches it firmly. The size of a clone is reported for some rows only, either as once, few or many, or as a class for expanded clones.

J gene | V gene | D gene | clone size | CDR3 DNA | CDR3 protein
TRBJ1-2 | TRBV5-1 | TRBD1 | . | TGCGCCAGCAGCCTACAGGGGCCCAACTATGGCTACACCTTC | CASSLQGPNYGYTF
TRBJ2-7 | TRBV6-5 | TRBD1 | . | TGTGCCAGCAGTTCGGCCGGCCTGGGACAGGGAGTTCACGAGCAGTACTTC | CASSSAGLGQGVHEQYF
TRBJ2-7 | TRBV20-1 | . | . | TGCAGTGCTAGAGATAGGGGGTGGGCCTACGAGCAGTACTTC | CSARDRGWAYEQYF
TRBJ2-2 | TRBV27 | TRBD1 | . | TGTGCCAGCAGTTTGACAGGGGGTGGGAACACCGGGGAGCTGTTTTTT | CASSLTGGGNTGELFF
TRBJ2-3 | TRBV9 | . | . | TGTGCCAGCAGCGCCCGGGACACAGATACGCAGTATTTT | CASSARDTDTQYF
TRBJ1-2 | TRBV29-1 | TRBD1 | many | TGCAGCGTTGAGACAGGGATCGGTGGCTACACCTTC | CSVETGIGGYTF
TRBJ2-3 | TRBV5-1 | . | . | TGCGCCAGCAATGTGGCCGGGGGACCCACAGATACGCAGTATTTT | CASNVAGGPTDTQYF
TRBJ1-6 | TRBV6-1 | . | few | TGTGCCAGCAGATTGACAGGTGGCAATTCACCCCTCCACTTT | CASRLTGGNSPLHF
TRBJ2-1 | TRBV5-6 | TRBD2 | few | TGTGCCAGCAGTCCTTCACTAGCGGGGAGGAATGAGCAGTTCTTC | CASSPSLAGRNEQFF
TRBJ1-1 | TRBV20-1 | . | . | TGCAGTGCTACTAGCGGGGATCGGGTTGGAGCTTTCTTT | CSATSGDRVGAFF
TRBJ2-5 | TRBV6-1 | TRBD1 | . | TGTGCCAGCAGAGGGGGCGCGAACTTACAAGAGACCCAGTACTTC | CASRGGANLQETQYF
TRBJ1-3 | TRBV6-1 | . | . | TGTGCCAGCACCCAGAGGAGCGGGGGGCCGGGAAACACCATATATTTT | CASTQRSGGPGNTIYF
TRBJ2-3 | TRBV10-3 | . | few | TGTGCCATCAGTGCGGGAGATACGCAGTATTTT | CAISAGDTQYF
TRBJ2-7 | TRBV20-1 | . | many | TGCAGTGCTAGAGAGGTGGGGTACTACGAGCAGTACTTC | CSAREVGYYEQYF
TRBJ2-1 | TRBV10-3 | TRBD2 | . | TGTGCCATCAGTGACGGGAGGGAGCAGTTCTTC | CAISDGREQFF
TRBJ2-6 | TRBV6-2/TRBV6-3 | . | few | TGTGCCAGCATTGGCTCTGGGGCCAACGTCCTGACTTTC | CASIGSGANVLTF
TRBJ2-1 | TRBV7-2 | TRBD1 | few | TGTGCCAGCAGCGGGGACAGGGGGTACTACAATGAGCAGTTCTTC | CASSGDRGYYNEQFF